Detailed here is one T cell receptor beta chain. Its matching antigen is unknown. All glioblastoma patients lacked an isocitrate dehydrogenase mutation. The PCR used 60 V beta and 13 J beta primers. Assay used: immunoSEQ multiplex PCR; TCRdb lists only in-frame clones, some missing. The repertoire holds fewer than 40,000 clones, with 85% to 95% as singletons. The data were obtained in a study of glioma-infiltrating T cells after dendritic cell vaccination. Study information: Three intradermal dendritic cell vaccine injections were given every two weeks. Broader study findings: Longer survival after dendritic cell vaccination followed higher pretreatment TIL content.

Germline CDR1 is SGHKS and CDR2 is YYEKEE (reference sequence). V gave up 3 bases and J gave up 3 bases, with 18 bases separating them. CDR3 length equals 17 residues. The V gene is TRBV5-5, the J gene TRBJ2-2; possible D gene TRBD2, 6 bases. The clonotype comes from a human donor with glioblastoma. The source was blood, collected before dendritic cell vaccination. The CDR3 protein is CASSWALKGGDTGELFF. The CDR3 nucleotides read TGTGCCAGCAGCTGGGCCCTCAAGGGAGGTGACACCGGGGAGCTGTTTTTT.